This entry is about one T cell receptor beta chain. The J segment lost 4 bases and the V segment lost 0 bases, leaving 6 bases of the junction unmatched. Germline V CDR1 and CDR2: MGHRA, YSYEKL. The CDR3 length is 16 residues. Sequenced by immunoSEQ multiplex PCR; TCRdb stores in-frame clones only, minus some. The repertoire consists of around 100,000 clones, with around 85% occurring once and the leading ten covering roughly 19%. This sample is drawn from a study of blood T cell repertoires in COVID-19. Study-wide context: T cells, B-cell-depleted T cells, or PBMCs provided the cDNA or gDNA that served as material.

The clonotype was recovered from a man aged 65-85 years with active or convalescent COVID-19. Sequenced material: peripheral blood. V and J are TRBV4-1 and TRBJ2-1; TRBD1 matches 7 bases. CDR3 nucleotide sequence: TGCGCCAGCAGCCAAGATAGAGGGGGCGCATACAATGAGCAGTTCTTC. Protein: CASSQDRGGAYNEQFF.